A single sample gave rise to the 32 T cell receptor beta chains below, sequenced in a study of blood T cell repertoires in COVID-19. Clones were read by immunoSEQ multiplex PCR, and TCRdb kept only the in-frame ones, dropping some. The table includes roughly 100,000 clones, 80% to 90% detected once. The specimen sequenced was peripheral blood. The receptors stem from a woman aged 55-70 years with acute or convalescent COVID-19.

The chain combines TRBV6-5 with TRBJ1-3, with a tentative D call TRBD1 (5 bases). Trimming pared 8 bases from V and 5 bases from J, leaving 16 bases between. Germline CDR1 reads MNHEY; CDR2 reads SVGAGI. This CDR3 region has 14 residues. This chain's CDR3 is CASGQSRGRNTIYF. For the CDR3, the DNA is TGTGCCAGCGGCCAGTCAAGGGGCAGAAACACCATATATTTT.

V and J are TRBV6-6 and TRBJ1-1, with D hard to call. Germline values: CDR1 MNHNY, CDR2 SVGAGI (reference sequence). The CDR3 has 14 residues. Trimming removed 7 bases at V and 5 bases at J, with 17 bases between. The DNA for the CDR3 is TGTGCCAGCACCCTAGACGCTCCGAGTACTGAAGCTTTCTTT. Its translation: CASTLDAPSTEAFF.

The CDR3 sequence is CATPIDRGSQPQHF. DNA of the CDR3: TGTGCCACACCAATTGACAGGGGGAGTCAGCCCCAGCATTTT. V is TRBV19 and J is TRBJ1-5; 9 bases are a match to TRBD1. Germline V gives CDR1 LNHDA, CDR2 SQIVND (reference sequence). This CDR3 spans 14 amino acids. Trimming cost V 10 bases and J 6 bases; bases outside gene matches: 10.

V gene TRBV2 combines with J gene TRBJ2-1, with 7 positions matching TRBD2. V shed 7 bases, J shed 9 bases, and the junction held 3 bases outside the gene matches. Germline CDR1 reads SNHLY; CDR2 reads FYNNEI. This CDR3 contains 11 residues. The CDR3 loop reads CASTRGVEQFF. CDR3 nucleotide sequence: TGTGCCAGCACCCGGGGGGTTGAGCAGTTCTTC.

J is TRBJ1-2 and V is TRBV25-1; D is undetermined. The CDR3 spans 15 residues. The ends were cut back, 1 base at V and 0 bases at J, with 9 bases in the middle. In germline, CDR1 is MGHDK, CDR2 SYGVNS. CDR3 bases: TGTGCCAGCAGTGAATTCTACAGTGCTAACTATGGCTACACCTTC. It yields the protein CASSEFYSANYGYTF.

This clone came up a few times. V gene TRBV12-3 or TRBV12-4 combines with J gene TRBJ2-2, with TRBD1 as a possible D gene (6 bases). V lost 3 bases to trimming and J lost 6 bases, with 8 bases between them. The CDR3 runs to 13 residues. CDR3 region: CASSLAGAGELFF. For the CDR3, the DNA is TGTGCCAGCAGTTTGGCAGGGGCCGGGGAGCTGTTTTTT.

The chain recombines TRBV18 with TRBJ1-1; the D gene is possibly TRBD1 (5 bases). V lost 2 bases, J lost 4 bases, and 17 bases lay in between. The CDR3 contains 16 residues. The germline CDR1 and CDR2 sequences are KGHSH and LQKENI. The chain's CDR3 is CASSPNMGGVGTEAFF. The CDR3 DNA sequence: TGTGCCAGCTCACCAAATATGGGGGGTGTGGGCACTGAAGCTTTCTTT.

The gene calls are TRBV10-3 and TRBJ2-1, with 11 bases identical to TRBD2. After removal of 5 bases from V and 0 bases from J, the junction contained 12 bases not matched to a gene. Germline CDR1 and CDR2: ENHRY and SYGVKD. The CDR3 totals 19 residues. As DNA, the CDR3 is TGTGCCATCAGTATGGCCGGGACTAGCGGTCCTAGCTCCTACAATGAGCAGTTCTTC. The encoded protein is CAISMAGTSGPSSYNEQFF.

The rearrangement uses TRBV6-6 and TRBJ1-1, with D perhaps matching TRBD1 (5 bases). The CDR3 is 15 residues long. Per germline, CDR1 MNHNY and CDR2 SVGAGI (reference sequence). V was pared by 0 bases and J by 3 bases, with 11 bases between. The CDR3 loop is CASSYSTGGDTEAFF. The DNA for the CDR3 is TGTGCCAGCAGTTACTCGACTGGGGGGGACACTGAAGCTTTCTTT.

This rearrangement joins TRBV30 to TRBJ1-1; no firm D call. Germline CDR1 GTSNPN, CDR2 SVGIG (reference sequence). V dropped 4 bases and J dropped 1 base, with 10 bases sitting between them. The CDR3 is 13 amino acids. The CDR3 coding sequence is TGTGCCTGGAAGGTCGCGGAGAACACTGAAGCTTTCTTT. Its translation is CAWKVAENTEAFF.

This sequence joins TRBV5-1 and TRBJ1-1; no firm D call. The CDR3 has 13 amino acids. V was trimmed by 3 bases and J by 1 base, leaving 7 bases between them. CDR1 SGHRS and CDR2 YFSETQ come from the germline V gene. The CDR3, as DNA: TGCGCCAGCAGCTCAAGAGCGAACACTGAAGCTTTCTTT. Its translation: CASSSRANTEAFF. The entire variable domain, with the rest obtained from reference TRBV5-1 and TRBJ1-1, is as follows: KAGVTQTPRYLIKTRGQQVTLSCSPISGHRSVSWYQQTPGQGLQFLFEYFSETQRNKGNFPGRFSGRQFSNSRSEMNVSTLELGDSALYLCASSSRANTEAFFGQGTRLTVV.

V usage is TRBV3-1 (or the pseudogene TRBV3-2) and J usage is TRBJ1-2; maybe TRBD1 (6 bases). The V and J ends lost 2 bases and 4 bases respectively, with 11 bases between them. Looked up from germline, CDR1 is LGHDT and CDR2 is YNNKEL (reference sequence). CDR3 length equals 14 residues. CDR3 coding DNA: TGTGCCAGCAGCCAAAGGACAGTCACCTATGGCTACACCTTC. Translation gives CASSQRTVTYGYTF.

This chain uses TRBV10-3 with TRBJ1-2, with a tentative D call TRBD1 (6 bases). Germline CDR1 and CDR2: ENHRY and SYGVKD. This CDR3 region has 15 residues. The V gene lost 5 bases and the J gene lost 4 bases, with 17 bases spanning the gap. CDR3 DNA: TGTGCCATCAGTAGTGGGACACGGATGTCCTATGGCTACACCTTC. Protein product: CAISSGTRMSYGYTF.

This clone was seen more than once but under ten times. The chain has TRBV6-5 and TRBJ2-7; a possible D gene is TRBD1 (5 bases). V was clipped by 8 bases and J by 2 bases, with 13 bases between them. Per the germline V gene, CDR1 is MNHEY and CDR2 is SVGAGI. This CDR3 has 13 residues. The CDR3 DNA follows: TGTGCCAGCGCAACAGACAGAACCTACGAGCAGTACTTC. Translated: CASATDRTYEQYF.

The CDR3 nucleotides are TGCGCCAGCAGCTTCCGGGACATTGGGGGAACCGGGGAGCTGTTTTTT. Its translation: CASSFRDIGGTGELFF. J is TRBJ2-2 and V is TRBV5-1; tentatively, D is TRBD1 (6 bases). CDR3 length equals 16 residues. Germline CDR1 is SGHRS and CDR2 is YFSETQ. The V and J ends lost 2 bases and 5 bases respectively, with 16 bases between them.

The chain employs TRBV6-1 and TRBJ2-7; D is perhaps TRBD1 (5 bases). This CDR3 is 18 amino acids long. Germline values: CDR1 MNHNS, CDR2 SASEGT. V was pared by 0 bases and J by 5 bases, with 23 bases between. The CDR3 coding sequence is TGTGCCAGCAGTGAAGCGGTAACCAGACAGACCACGGACGACGAGCAGTACGTC. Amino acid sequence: CASSEAVTRQTTDDEQYV.

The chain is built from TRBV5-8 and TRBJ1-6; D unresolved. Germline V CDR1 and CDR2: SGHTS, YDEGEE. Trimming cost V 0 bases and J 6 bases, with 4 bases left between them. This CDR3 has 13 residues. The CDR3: CASSLASNSPLHF. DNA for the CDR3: TGTGCCAGCAGCTTGGCGAGTAATTCACCCCTCCACTTT.

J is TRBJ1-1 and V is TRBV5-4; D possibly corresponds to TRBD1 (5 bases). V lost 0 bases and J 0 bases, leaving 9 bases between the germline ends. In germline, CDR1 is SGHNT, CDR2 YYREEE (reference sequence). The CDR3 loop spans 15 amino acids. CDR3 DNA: TGTGCCAGCAGCTTGGATCCGGGGGTGAACACTGAAGCTTTCTTT. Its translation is CASSLDPGVNTEAFF.

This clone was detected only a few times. The CDR3 nucleotides are TGTGCCAGCAGCGTAGGGGGGCTCGATGAGCAGTTCTTC. Its protein product is CASSVGGLDEQFF. V and J are TRBV9 and TRBJ2-1; the D gene is possibly TRBD1 (6 bases). V lost 0 bases and J lost 8, with 9 bases in between. This CDR3 is 13 amino acids long. Germline CDR1 reads SGDLS; CDR2 reads YYNGEE.

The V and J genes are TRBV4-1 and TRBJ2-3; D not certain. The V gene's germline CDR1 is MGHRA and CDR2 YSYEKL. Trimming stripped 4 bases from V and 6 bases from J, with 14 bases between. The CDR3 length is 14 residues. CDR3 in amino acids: CASSLETGFDTQYF. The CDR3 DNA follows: TGCGCCAGCAGCCTCGAGACCGGGTTTGATACGCAGTATTTT.

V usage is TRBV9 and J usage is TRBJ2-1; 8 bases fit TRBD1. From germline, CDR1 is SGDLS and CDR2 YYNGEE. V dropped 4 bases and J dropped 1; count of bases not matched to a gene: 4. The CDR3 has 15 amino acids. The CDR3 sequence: CASSPGQGSYNEQFF. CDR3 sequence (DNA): TGTGCCAGCAGCCCCGGACAGGGTTCCTACAATGAGCAGTTCTTC.

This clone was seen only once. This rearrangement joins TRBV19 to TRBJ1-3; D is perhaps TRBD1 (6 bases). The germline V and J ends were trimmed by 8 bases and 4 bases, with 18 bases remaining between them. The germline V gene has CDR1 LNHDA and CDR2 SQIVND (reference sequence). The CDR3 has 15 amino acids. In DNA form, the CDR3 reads TGTGCCAGTGAGCGGGGGGCGAAGATCGGAAACACCATATATTTT. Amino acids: CASERGAKIGNTIYF.

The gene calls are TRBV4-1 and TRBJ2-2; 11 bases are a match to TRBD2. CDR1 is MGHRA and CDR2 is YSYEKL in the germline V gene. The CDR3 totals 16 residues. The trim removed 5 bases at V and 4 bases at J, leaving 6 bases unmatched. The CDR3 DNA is TGCGCCAGCAGCTACGGACTAGCGGGTGGCACCGGGGAGCTGTTTTTT. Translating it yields CASSYGLAGGTGELFF.

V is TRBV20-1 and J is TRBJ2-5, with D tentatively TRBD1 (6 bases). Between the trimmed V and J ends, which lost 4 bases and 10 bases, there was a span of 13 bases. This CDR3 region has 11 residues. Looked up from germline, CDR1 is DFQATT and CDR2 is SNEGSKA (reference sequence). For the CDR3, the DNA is TGCAGTGCTATTTCTCAGGGGATCCAGTACTTC. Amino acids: CSAISQGIQYF.

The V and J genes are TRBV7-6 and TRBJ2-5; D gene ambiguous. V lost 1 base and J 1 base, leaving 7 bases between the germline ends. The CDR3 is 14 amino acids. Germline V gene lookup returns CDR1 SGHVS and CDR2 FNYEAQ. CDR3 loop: CASSLVGLQETQYF. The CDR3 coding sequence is TGTGCCAGCAGCTTAGTCGGTCTCCAAGAGACCCAGTACTTC.

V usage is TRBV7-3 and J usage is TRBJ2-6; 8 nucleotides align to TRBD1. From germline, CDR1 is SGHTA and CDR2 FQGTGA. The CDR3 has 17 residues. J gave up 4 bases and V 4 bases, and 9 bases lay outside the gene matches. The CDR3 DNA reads TGTGCCAGCAGCTCAGGTCAGGGGGCGCAAGGGGCCAACGTCCTGACTTTC. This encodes CASSSGQGAQGANVLTF.

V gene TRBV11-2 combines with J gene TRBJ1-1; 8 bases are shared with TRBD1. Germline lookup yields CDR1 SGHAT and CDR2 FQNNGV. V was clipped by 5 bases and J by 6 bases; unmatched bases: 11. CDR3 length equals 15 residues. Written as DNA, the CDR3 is TGTGCCAGCAGCGACCGTCAGGGGGCGCACGCTGAAGCTTTCTTT. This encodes CASSDRQGAHAEAFF.

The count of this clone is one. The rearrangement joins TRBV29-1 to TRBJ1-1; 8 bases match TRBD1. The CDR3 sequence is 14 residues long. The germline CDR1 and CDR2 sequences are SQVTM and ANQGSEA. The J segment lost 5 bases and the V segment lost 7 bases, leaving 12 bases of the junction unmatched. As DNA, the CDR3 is TGCAGCGGTGACAGGACAGGGCAGGGAACTGAAGCTTTCTTT. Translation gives CSGDRTGQGTEAFF.

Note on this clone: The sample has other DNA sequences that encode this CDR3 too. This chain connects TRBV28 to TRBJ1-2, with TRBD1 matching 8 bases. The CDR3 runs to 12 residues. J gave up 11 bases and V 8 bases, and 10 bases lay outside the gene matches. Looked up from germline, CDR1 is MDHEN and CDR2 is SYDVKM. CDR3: CASFQGAVGYTF. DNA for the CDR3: TGTGCCAGCTTTCAGGGGGCAGTAGGTTACACCTTC.

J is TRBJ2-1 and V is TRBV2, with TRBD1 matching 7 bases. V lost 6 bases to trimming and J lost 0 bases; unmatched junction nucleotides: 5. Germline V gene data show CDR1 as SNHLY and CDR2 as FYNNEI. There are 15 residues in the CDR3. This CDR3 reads CASRARGSSYNEQFF. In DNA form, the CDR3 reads TGTGCCAGCAGGGCCAGGGGGAGCTCCTACAATGAGCAGTTCTTC.

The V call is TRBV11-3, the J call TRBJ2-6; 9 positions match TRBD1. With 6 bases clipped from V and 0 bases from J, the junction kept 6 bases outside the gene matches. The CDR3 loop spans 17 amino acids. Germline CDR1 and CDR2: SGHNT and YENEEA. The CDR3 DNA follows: TGTGCCAGCAGTCTCGGGACAGGGAGCTCTGGGGCCAACGTCCTGACTTTC. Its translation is CASSLGTGSSGANVLTF.

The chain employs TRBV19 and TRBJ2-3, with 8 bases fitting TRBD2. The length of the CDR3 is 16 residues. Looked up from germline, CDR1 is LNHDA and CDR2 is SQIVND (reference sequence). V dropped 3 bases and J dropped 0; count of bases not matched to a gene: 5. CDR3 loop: CASSMPGGVSTDTQYF. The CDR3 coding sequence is TGTGCCAGTAGTATGCCCGGGGGGGTTAGCACAGATACGCAGTATTTT.